Listed below are T cell receptor beta chains from one sample, sequenced in a study of cytomegalovirus exposure and HLA in healthy donors. Method: immunoSEQ multiplex PCR; TCRdb's copy keeps in-frame clones and lacks some. The listing contains around 100,000 clones. The sequencing input was PBMCs. Every receptor here comes from a man aged 40-55 years in good health and CMV-seronegative. The CDR3 runs from the conserved cysteine through the conserved F or W. The D gene is left open where the match is weak.

>TRBV6-5|TRBJ2-7|TRBD2
TGTGCCAGCAGCCGCTCCCGGGAGGGCGAGCAGTACTTC
CASSRSREGEQYF
>TRBV19|TRBJ2-3|-
TGTGCCAGTAGTATACAAGACAGGAGCACAGATACGCAGTATTTT
CASSIQDRSTDTQYF
>TRBV19|TRBJ1-4|TRBD1
TGTGCCAGTAGGCACAGGGGGCTTAATGAAAAACTGTTTTTT
CASRHRGLNEKLFF
>TRBV7-8|TRBJ2-1|-
TGTGCCAGCAGCTCGAGGACAGCCGTCGGGTCTCTAGGGGCTGAGCAGTTCTTC
CASSSRTAVGSLGAEQFF
>TRBV18|TRBJ2-1|TRBD1
TGTGCCAGCTCACCAAGGGACAGCCTTTACAATGAGCAGTTCTTC
CASSPRDSLYNEQFF
>TRBV18|TRBJ1-1|-
TGTGCCAGCTCACTGGACAGTAGCGCTGAAGCTTTCTTT
CASSLDSSAEAFF
>TRBV19|TRBJ2-2|TRBD2
TGTGCCAGTAGTATAAGCGGGGGGTTCACCGGGGAGCTGTTTTTT
CASSISGGFTGELFF
>TRBV11-3|TRBJ1-1|-
TGTGCCAGCAGCTTAATATCTTTCTTT
CASSLISFF
>TRBV7-9|TRBJ2-5|-
TGTGCCAGCAGCTCGCGGTGGAGCACCGGGAAGACCCAGTACTTC
CASSSRWSTGKTQYF
>TRBV6-6|TRBJ1-1|-
TGTGCCAGCAGGAACAGGATTATGAACACTGAAGCTTTCTTT
CASRNRIMNTEAFF
>TRBV28|TRBJ2-1|TRBD2
TGTGCCAGCAGTTCCAATACTAAATCAGCGGGACTAGCGGCTTACTTGGATGAGCAGTTCTTC
CASSSNTKSAGLAAYLDEQFF
>TRBV5-1|TRBJ1-2|TRBD1
TGCGCCAGCGGTGCGGGTGACAGGGTAACTGGCTACACCTTC
CASGAGDRVTGYTF
>TRBV7-2|TRBJ2-7|TRBD1
TGTGCCAGCAGCTTAGTTTTCCAGGGGGCGCCTCTTAGCTCCTACGAGCAGTACTTC
CASSLVFQGAPLSSYEQYF
>TRBV21-1|TRBJ1-5|-
TGTGCCAGCAGCAAAGCGCGGGGGCAGAATCAGCCCCAGCATTTT
CASSKARGQNQPQHF
>TRBV13|TRBJ2-2|-
TGTGCCAGCAGCTTATATCCGACAACACTCACCGGGGAGCTGTTTTTT
CASSLYPTTLTGELFF
>TRBV30|TRBJ1-6|-
TGTGCCTGGAGTGTACAGGGCTCCTCCTATAATTCACCCCTCCACTTT
CAWSVQGSSYNSPLHF
>TRBV18|TRBJ2-3|TRBD1
TGTGCCAGCTCACCACCGGTCTGGGACAGGGGCATAGATACGCAGTATTTT
CASSPPVWDRGIDTQYF
>TRBV5-1|TRBJ2-3|-
TGCGCCAGCAGCTCCCCAAGCGGTACTAGCACAGATACGCAGTATTTT
CASSSPSGTSTDTQYF
>TRBV4-3|TRBJ2-1|-
TGCGCCAGCAGCCAAGCCGAGGGACTTCCCTACAATGAGCAGTTCTTC
CASSQAEGLPYNEQFF
>TRBV7-6|TRBJ1-1|-
TGTGCCAGCAGCAAAGGGGGTGTGAACACTGAAGCTTTCTTT
CASSKGGVNTEAFF
>TRBV27|TRBJ2-7|TRBD2
TGTGCCAGCAGTTTATCGGGAGCGGGAGGGGATTACGAGCAGTACTTC
CASSLSGAGGDYEQYF
>TRBV6-1|TRBJ2-7|-
TGTGCCAGCAGTGCAGGGTCGCCCAAGCGATCCTATGACTACGAGCAGTACTTC
CASSAGSPKRSYDYEQYF
>TRBV5-1|TRBJ2-5|TRBD2
TGCGCCAGCAGCCCGGTTAGCGGGGTGCAGGAGACCCAGTACTTC
CASSPVSGVQETQYF
>TRBV2|TRBJ2-7|-
TGTGCCAGCAGTGAAATAGGTGGGGGCGCCGAGCAGTACTTC
CASSEIGGGAEQYF
>TRBV7-2|TRBJ1-3|TRBD1
TGTGCCGGGGGGTCACAGGGGGGAGGAAACACCATATATTTT
CAGGSQGGGNTIYF
>TRBV6-1|TRBJ1-1|TRBD1
TGTGCCAGCAGTCAGCTAGGGGGCTCGGGCACTGAAGCTTTCTTT
CASSQLGGSGTEAFF
>TRBV2|TRBJ1-2|-
TGTGCCAGCAATGGGAGAGGCCTAACTATGGGCTACACCTTC
CASNGRGLTMGYTF
>TRBV5-1|TRBJ2-1|TRBD1
TGCGCCAGCACCCTTCAGACAGGGGGGTACAATGAGCAGTTCTTC
CASTLQTGGYNEQFF
>TRBV5-1|TRBJ2-1|TRBD2
TGCGCCAGCAGCTTGGCCCTAGCGGGAGGTAATGAGCAGTTCTTC
CASSLALAGGNEQFF
>TRBV7-8|TRBJ1-2|TRBD1
TGTGCCAGCAGCCAGCGGGCAGGGGGCGCAACTAACTATGGCTACACCTTC
CASSQRAGGATNYGYTF
>TRBV27|TRBJ2-1|-
TGTGCCAGCAGTTTTAGGAGTGTAGGGGACAATGAGCAGTTCTTC
CASSFRSVGDNEQFF
>TRBV5-4|TRBJ1-2|-
TGTGCCAGCAGCTTGGTTCAGGGAACCTATGGCTACACCTTC
CASSLVQGTYGYTF
>TRBV11-2|TRBJ2-5|TRBD1
TGTGCCAGCAGCCCCCCTGGACAGGGGGTAAGGAGAGAGACCCAGTACTTC
CASSPPGQGVRRETQYF
>TRBV19|TRBJ2-6|TRBD1
TGTGCCGGGGGACAGCCTGGGGCCAACGTCCTGACTTTC
CAGGQPGANVLTF
>TRBV14|TRBJ2-6|-
TGTGCCAGCAGCCAAGAGTCCGGGGCTGGGGCCAACGTCCTGACTTTC
CASSQESGAGANVLTF
>TRBV28|TRBJ1-5|-
TGTGCCAGCAGTTATACAGGGTCTGTTGGTCAGCCCCAGCATTTT
CASSYTGSVGQPQHF
>TRBV5-1|TRBJ1-3|-
TGCGCCAGCAGCTTGGCAGGGATCGGAAACACCATATATTTT
CASSLAGIGNTIYF
>TRBV5-1|TRBJ2-5|-
TGCGCCAGCAGCTTGGAACAGGGTTTTGGGACCCAGTACTTC
CASSLEQGFGTQYF
>TRBV5-6|TRBJ1-2|TRBD1
TGTGCCAGCAGCATTGGAGACAGGGGGGGCAATGGCTACACCTTC
CASSIGDRGGNGYTF
>TRBV6-1|TRBJ1-1|-
TGTGCCAGCAGTCCTACAGGGCAGGACACTGAAGCTTTCTTT
CASSPTGQDTEAFF
>TRBV6-5|TRBJ2-5|TRBD1
TGTGCCAGCACCCCCCGGACAGGGGGTAAAGAGACCCAGTACTTC
CASTPRTGGKETQYF
>TRBV28|TRBJ2-7|-
TGTGCCAGCAGTACTCACCTCTACGAGCAGTACTTC
CASSTHLYEQYF
>TRBV6-6|TRBJ2-1|-
TGTGCCAGCAGCGGTAATGAGCAGTTCTTC
CASSGNEQFF
>TRBV4-3|TRBJ1-2|-
TGCGCCAGCAGCCAAGATACTAACTATGGCTACACCTTC
CASSQDTNYGYTF
>TRBV7-2|TRBJ1-5|-
TGTGCCAGCAGCAATTACCGGGGTGAGGGTCAGCCCCAGCATTTC
CASSNYRGEGQPQHF
>TRBV7-2|TRBJ2-7|-
TGTGCCAGCAGTCCACCTGGGGGACACTACGAGCAGTACTTC
CASSPPGGHYEQYF
>TRBV5-1|TRBJ2-5|-
TGCGCCAGCAGCGGAGGAGGGCTCCAAGAGACCCAGTACTTC
CASSGGGLQETQYF
>TRBV6-4|TRBJ2-2|TRBD1
TGTGCCAGCAGTGGTCAGGGGGATGGCACCGGGGAGCTGTTTTTT
CASSGQGDGTGELFF
>TRBV19|TRBJ2-1|TRBD1
TGTGCCAGTACGGTGTCGGACAGGGGTTTGCTGGGTGAGCAGTTCTTC
CASTVSDRGLLGEQFF
>TRBV19|TRBJ2-7|TRBD1
TGTGCCAGTAGTGGACAGGTTAACTCCTACGAGCAGTACTTC
CASSGQVNSYEQYF
>TRBV19|TRBJ2-3|TRBD2
TGTGCCAGTAGTATAGTTGGACTAGCGGGGGGCTTTTCTAGCACAGATACGCAGTATTTT
CASSIVGLAGGFSSTDTQYF